These 28 T cell receptor beta chains came from one sample sequenced in a study of molecular identifiers for immune sequencing clone quantification. In TCRdb, the PCR reads were re-called with MiXCR into one record per CDR3 protein. The table records about 510,000 distinct CDR3 sequences, roughly a fifth of them present only once. The sample taken for sequencing was naive CD8+ T cells from blood, with Jurkat cell RNA spiked in. Subset here: FACS-sorted CD8+CD4-CCR7+CD45RA+ naive T cells. These TCRs come from a human donor in good health. Some libraries in this study had Jurkat cell RNA spiked in.

In its sample, this clonotype was seen many times. This chain uses TRBV5-1 with TRBJ2-1; D gene uncertain. Deletions cut 4 bases from V and 5 bases from J, with 7 bases between. The germline V gene has CDR1 SGHRS and CDR2 YFSETQ. CDR3 length: 12 amino acids. The CDR3 bases are TGCGCCAGCAGCGTCTACGACAATGAGCAGTTCTTC. Residues: CASSVYDNEQFF.

This clonotype showed up just a few times. The V gene is TRBV3-1, the J gene TRBJ1-2; tentative D call: TRBD1 (6 bases). Germline V gives CDR1 LGHDT, CDR2 YNNKEL (reference sequence). The CDR3 is made up of 17 amino acids. With 3 bases removed from V and 0 bases from J, the gap between germline ends came to 17 bases. In DNA form, the CDR3 reads TGTGCCAGCAGCCAGAACCCGTTCAGGACAGCTAACTATGGCTACACCTTC. Residues: CASSQNPFRTANYGYTF.

The V and J genes are TRBV19 and TRBJ2-6; D perhaps matches TRBD1 (6 bases). Per germline, CDR1 LNHDA and CDR2 SQIVND (reference sequence). The CDR3 runs to 15 residues. Trimming shortened V by 4 bases and J by 2 bases, and 9 bases separated the two germline ends. For the CDR3, the DNA is TGTGCCAGTAGTACCTACAGGGCTGGGGCCAACGTCCTGACTTTC. Its translation: CASSTYRAGANVLTF.

The chain recombines TRBV27 with TRBJ1-2, with 8 bases lining up with TRBD1. CDR1 and CDR2 from the germline V gene are MNHEY and SMNVEV (reference sequence). This CDR3 contains 13 residues. J gave up 10 bases and V 4 bases, and 8 bases lay outside the gene matches. CDR3 in DNA: TGTGCCAGCAGTTCTGGACAGGGAAATGTCTACACCTTC. As protein: CASSSGQGNVYTF.

A word on this clonotype: A junction boundary mismatches the germline segment, possibly from a read error. The rearrangement joins TRBV27 to TRBJ2-7, with 7 bases lining up with TRBD2. The CDR3 has 16 amino acids. Germline V gene sequence: CDR1 MNHEY, CDR2 SMNVEV (reference sequence). CDR3 protein: CVSSLGGMDVTYEQYF. Here the CDR3 DNA reads TGTGTCAGCAGTTTGGGGGGGATGGATGTAACCTACGAGCAGTACTTC.

This clonotype was observed at least ten times. V is TRBV27 and J is TRBJ1-4; TRBD1 agrees at 8 bases. The trim removed 8 bases at V and 4 bases at J, leaving 3 bases unmatched. This CDR3 has 13 amino acids. Germline V gives CDR1 MNHEY, CDR2 SMNVEV (reference sequence). The CDR3 loop reads CASEGQGNEKLFF. The DNA for the CDR3 is TGTGCCAGCGAAGGACAGGGTAATGAAAAACTGTTTTTT. Based on the CDR3 plus reference TRBV27 and TRBJ1-4, the full variable domain is EAQVTQNPRYLITVTGKKLTVTCSQNMNHEYMSWYRQDPGLGLRQIYYSMNVEVTDKGDVPEGYKVSRKEKRNFPLILESPSPNQTSLYFCASEGQGNEKLFFGSGTQLSVL.

This clonotype was detected ten times or more. The V gene is TRBV9, the J gene TRBJ2-2, with 7 bases fitting TRBD2. The V and J ends lost 2 bases and 2 bases, in that order; junction bases with no gene match: 18. CDR3 length: 20 residues. Germline CDR1 and CDR2: SGDLS and YYNGEE. The CDR3 is CASSVLAGDAGELNTGELFF. CDR3 DNA: TGTGCCAGCAGCGTTTTGGCGGGAGACGCGGGCGAACTCAACACCGGGGAGCTGTTTTTT. Complete variable domain (other parts from reference TRBV9 and TRBJ2-2): DSGVTQTPKHLITATGQRVTLRCSPRSGDLSVYWYQQSLDQGLQFLIQYYNGEERAKGNILERFSAQQFPDLHSELNLSSLELGDSALYFCASSVLAGDAGELNTGELFFGEGSRLTVL.

On this clonotype: Being one base from a much bigger clone, this may be a read error. This is likely a read error, given that the CDR3 carries no conserved phenylalanine or tryptophan at its end. This chain joins TRBV20-1 and TRBJ2-7; 9 bases line up with TRBD1. The length of the CDR3 is 15 residues. V trimming: 4 bases; J trimming: 2 bases; junction bases outside the gene matches: 9. Germline CDR1 and CDR2: DFQATT and SNEGSKA (reference sequence). CDR3 coding DNA: TGCAGTGCTAAGTCGACAGGGGGGGTTACCTACGAGCAGTACTTA. It encodes CSAKSTGGVTYEQYL.

This clonotype showed up many times. This chain joins TRBV5-1 and TRBJ2-7; D remains unclear. The V and J ends lost 0 bases and 4 bases respectively, with 11 bases between them. This CDR3 has 14 residues. Germline V CDR1 and CDR2: SGHRS, YFSETQ. The CDR3 sequence: CASSLVAPEYEQYF. As DNA, the CDR3 is TGCGCCAGCAGCTTGGTGGCCCCGGAGTACGAGCAGTACTTC.

This clonotype showed up many times. This chain uses TRBV12-3 or TRBV12-4 with TRBJ1-2, with 7 bases lining up with TRBD1. The CDR3 sequence is 16 residues long. The ends lost 1 base at V and 4 bases at J; junction bases unmatched: 9. Written as DNA, the CDR3 is TGTGCCAGCAGTTTAGGGCCAGGGGGGCGCCCCTATGGCTACACCTTC. Protein sequence: CASSLGPGGRPYGYTF.

The CDR3 reads CASSDRQETQYF. The CDR3 nucleotides read TGTGCCAGTAGCGACAGACAAGAGACCCAGTACTTC. V is TRBV19 and J is TRBJ2-5; a possible D gene is TRBD1 (5 bases). The CDR3 spans 12 residues. In germline, CDR1 is LNHDA, CDR2 SQIVND (reference sequence). The V gene lost 6 bases and the J gene lost 2 bases, with 7 bases spanning the gap.

This clonotype has more than one count but fewer than ten. The junction and the germline gene differ at one end; a read error may be behind it. The V gene is TRBV25-1, the J gene TRBJ1-1; D gene uncertain. The CDR3 covers 11 residues. Germline CDR1 and CDR2: MGHDK and SYGVNS. The CDR3: CASSEGKEASF. The CDR3 coding sequence is TGTGCCAGCAGTGAAGGCAAGGAAGCTTCCTTT.

This clonotype was observed many times. The chain joins TRBV4-2 to TRBJ2-5; TRBD2 agrees at 13 bases. CDR1 and CDR2 from the germline V gene are LGHNA and YNFKEQ. The J segment lost 3 bases and the V segment lost 4 bases, leaving 11 bases of the junction unmatched. The CDR3 consists of 18 residues. CDR3 sequence: CASSRQTPGLAGEETQYF. CDR3 bases: TGTGCCAGCAGCCGACAAACTCCTGGACTAGCGGGAGAAGAGACCCAGTACTTC.

The chain employs TRBV19 and TRBJ2-7, with TRBD2 as a possible D gene (6 bases). Germline CDR1 and CDR2: LNHDA and SQIVND (reference sequence). The CDR3 totals 14 residues. Trimming cost V 6 bases and J 7 bases, with 19 bases left between them. The CDR3 coding sequence is TGTGCCAGTAGCCCAACGGGGGAGGACTGGGAGCAGTACTTC. Protein: CASSPTGEDWEQYF.

In this sample, this clonotype turned up many times. V gene TRBV28 combines with J gene TRBJ1-1; D gene ambiguous. Trimming left V 3 bases short and J 11 bases short, with 13 bases between. The germline CDR1 and CDR2 sequences are MDHEN and SYDVKM. The CDR3 runs to 12 residues. The CDR3 bases are TGTGCCAGCAGTTTCTCGGGTTCTCCGGCTTTCTTT. It yields the protein CASSFSGSPAFF.

The table lists this clonotype with many counts. The V gene is TRBV7-2, the J gene TRBJ1-1; D is possibly TRBD1 (5 bases). CDR1 and CDR2 from the germline V gene are SGHTA and FQGNSA. V was clipped by 0 bases and J by 6 bases, with 8 bases between them. The length of the CDR3 is 13 residues. In DNA form, the CDR3 reads TGTGCCAGCAGCTTAGCGCTCAGGGCTGAAGCTTTCTTT. Its protein is CASSLALRAEAFF.

Ten or more counts support this clonotype. This sequence joins TRBV10-3 and TRBJ2-7; the D gene is possibly TRBD2 (5 bases). The germline V and J ends were trimmed by 5 bases and 6 bases, with 17 bases remaining between them. CDR3 length: 14 residues. Germline V lookup: CDR1 ENHRY, CDR2 SYGVKD. The CDR3 loop reads CAISYAQTEGEQYF. The CDR3 DNA sequence: TGTGCCATCAGTTATGCCCAGACCGAGGGCGAGCAGTACTTC.

This clonotype appeared many times. The chain has TRBV5-6 and TRBJ2-1; TRBD2 aligns across 10 bases. The V gene end was trimmed by 6 bases and the J gene end by 14 bases; junction bases not matched to a gene: 17. The germline gives CDR1 SGHDT, CDR2 YYEEEE. This CDR3 comprises 15 residues. Here the CDR3 DNA reads TGTGCCAGCACCCTTGCCGGACTAGCGGATACCAGGGAGTTCTTC. Translated: CASTLAGLADTREFF.

For this clonotype: At one end the junction does not follow the germline gene, possibly because of a read error. The chain carries TRBV28 and TRBJ1-5, with TRBD1 matching over 8 bases. Germline V gives CDR1 MDHEN, CDR2 SYDVKM. The CDR3 consists of 14 residues. This CDR3 reads CASSPGQGNRPQHF. In DNA, the CDR3 is TGTGCCAGCAGTCCCGGACAGGGCAATCGGCCCCAGCATTTT.

This chain joins TRBV4-1 and TRBJ1-1; D is perhaps TRBD1 (5 bases). Germline values: CDR1 MGHRA, CDR2 YSYEKL. The ends were cut back, 2 bases at V and 1 base at J, with 8 bases in the middle. This CDR3 comprises 14 residues. CDR3: CASSQFTGNTEAFF. The CDR3, as DNA: TGCGCCAGCAGCCAATTTACAGGGAACACTGAAGCTTTCTTT.

V gene TRBV7-9 combines with J gene TRBJ1-1; 8 nucleotides line up with TRBD1. The CDR3 is made up of 14 amino acids. Germline assignment: CDR1 SEHNR and CDR2 FQNEAQ (reference sequence). The V and J ends lost 5 bases and 5 bases, in that order; junction bases with no gene match: 7. The CDR3 sequence: CASSTQGDGTEAFF. The CDR3 bases are TGTGCCAGCAGCACACAGGGGGATGGTACTGAAGCTTTCTTT.

This clonotype was seen more than once but under ten times. This chain connects TRBV5-6 to TRBJ2-5, with 7 bases that match TRBD1. The CDR3 consists of 13 residues. Germline V gene data show CDR1 as SGHDT and CDR2 as YYEEEE. Germline trimming cut 2 bases from V and 3 bases from J; bases unmatched to any gene: 1. The CDR3 bases are TGTGCCAGCAGCTTCCAGGGGGAAGAGACCCAGTACTTC. This translates into CASSFQGEETQYF.

This clonotype has ten or more counts. This rearrangement joins TRBV28 to TRBJ1-1, with 7 bases matching TRBD1. In germline, CDR1 is MDHEN, CDR2 SYDVKM. V lost 3 bases to trimming and J lost 4 bases; unmatched junction nucleotides: 5. The CDR3 is 14 residues long. DNA for the CDR3: TGTGCCAGCAGTTTGGTTAGGGGGCGCACTGAAGCTTTCTTT. Amino acid sequence: CASSLVRGRTEAFF. Filled out from reference TRBV28 and TRBJ1-1, the complete variable domain reads DVKVTQSSRYLVKRTGEKVFLECVQDMDHENMFWYRQDPGLGLRLIYFSYDVKMKEKGDIPEGYSVSREKKERFSLILESASTNQTSMYLCASSLVRGRTEAFFGQGTRLTVV.

This clonotype was counted ten times or more. V is TRBV20-1 and J is TRBJ2-1; no definite D call. CDR3 size: 12 residues. V was cut by 2 bases and J by 9 bases, with 11 bases left in between. Germline lookup yields CDR1 DFQATT and CDR2 SNEGSKA (reference sequence). Here the CDR3 DNA reads TGCAGTGCTAGAAATGTATGGGGTGAGCAGTTCTTC. It translates to CSARNVWGEQFF.

CDR3 loop: CASIGTGHQETQYF. CDR3 bases: TGTGCCAGCATCGGGACAGGCCACCAAGAGACCCAGTACTTC. The chain joins TRBV2 to TRBJ2-5, with 8 bases that match TRBD1. The V segment lost 7 bases and the J segment 0 bases; nucleotides outside the gene matches: 4. This CDR3 comprises 14 residues. Germline V gives CDR1 SNHLY, CDR2 FYNNEI.

This clonotype has just a few counts. The chain recombines TRBV3-1 with TRBJ1-2, with 7 bases fitting TRBD1. CDR1 and CDR2 from the germline V gene are LGHDT and YNNKEL (reference sequence). The CDR3 is made up of 17 amino acids. The V gene end was trimmed by 4 bases and the J gene end by 0 bases; junction bases not matched to a gene: 11. CDR3 region: CASSPRQGVRTNYGYTF. The CDR3 DNA reads TGTGCCAGCAGCCCCCGGCAGGGGGTGAGGACTAACTATGGCTACACCTTC.

The J gene is TRBJ1-4, the V gene TRBV7-9; D unresolved. This CDR3 region has 15 residues. The V and J ends lost 5 bases and 8 bases respectively, with 18 bases between them. CDR1 is SEHNR and CDR2 is FQNEAQ in the germline V gene (reference sequence). The CDR3 is CASSGVGPSKEKLFF. Written as DNA, the CDR3 is TGTGCCAGCAGCGGGGTGGGTCCTTCAAAGGAAAAACTGTTTTTT.

Remarks on this clonotype: Its ends do not fully match the called genes, so a read error is possible. The chain combines TRBV5-3 with TRBJ2-7; a weak D match, TRBD2 (6 bases). TRBV5-3 is an open reading frame whose function is uncertain. This CDR3 contains 16 residues. CDR3 nucleotides: TGTGCCAGCAGCTTGGGAGGCGGGGATAGGTCCTACGAGCAGTACTTC. As protein: CASSLGGGDRSYEQYF.